The source of this TCR beta chain is a study of CD8 T cells in Susac syndrome. CD8+ and CD4+ T cells from blood underwent TCR beta sequencing, which was carried out in a high-throughput format. RNA was extracted with the RNeasy kit, and a quantity of about 0.45 to 1 ug was reverse transcribed using random hexamers. MiXCR, run by TCRdb on the immunoSEQ multiplex PCR reads, gives a single entry per CDR3 protein. The table shows about 150,000 distinct CDR3 sequences, with roughly 94% occurring only once. Sequencing input: CD8+ T cells from PBMCs. The sequence derives from a human donor with multiple sclerosis.

The CDR3 coding sequence is TGTGCCAGCAGCTTATACGGGGGTTCACCCCTCCACTTT. This codes for CASSLYGGSPLHF. The genes are TRBV7-8 and TRBJ1-6; D may be TRBD1 (5 bases). This CDR3 is built from 13 residues. Trimming left V 2 bases short and J 9 bases short, with 8 bases between. Germline loops: CDR1 SGHVS, CDR2 FQNEAQ. Looking up the rest from reference TRBV7-8 and TRBJ1-6 gives the full variable domain: GAGVSQSPRYKVAKRGQDVALRCDPISGHVSLFWYQQALGQGPEFLTYFQNEAQLDKSGLPSDRFFAERPEGSVSTLKIQRTQQEDSAVYLCASSLYGGSPLHFGNGTRLTVT.